This TCR beta chain was observed in a study of blood T cell repertoires in COVID-19. Across the whole study: Specimens from acute and convalescent COVID-19 originated in the United States, Italy and Spain. T cells, B-cell-depleted T cells, or PBMCs supplied cDNA or gDNA.

This clone was seen more than once but under ten times. In the original analysis: Reference gene primer amplification yielded estimated nucleated cell counts. Sequencing was performed with immunoSEQ multiplex PCR; in TCRdb, only in-frame clones are kept and a portion is missing. V, J and clone size are taken as reported in that table, and D and trimming were inferred from the DNA itself. The sample carries 65,000 to 80,000 clones, about 86% recorded once. CDR1 and CDR2 (germline): SNHLY, FYNNEI. Trimming took off 2 bases at V and 2 bases at J, with 10 bases between the two ends. This CDR3 contains 14 residues.

The TCR sequence derives from a man aged 80 or over in a cohort sampled during active COVID-19. The sample consisted of peripheral blood. The chain has TRBV2 and TRBJ2-7; D is unresolved. The CDR3 region is CASSEWAGTYEQYV. CDR3 sequence (DNA): TGTGCCAGCAGTGAATGGGCTGGAACCTACGAGCAGTACGTC.